The clone carrying this T cell receptor (beta chain) was found many times. These data come from a study of T-cell reconstitution after alpha-beta-depleted transplantation in children. Using unique molecular identifiers, the investigators prepared the TCRbeta library. TCRdb reanalysed the PCR reads using MiXCR and keeps one entry per CDR3 protein. The sample records a few hundred thousand distinct CDR3 sequences, 8% to 9.5% being singletons. CDR3 length: 14 residues. Germline V lookup: CDR1 LGHNA, CDR2 YSLEER. The V end was cut by 0 bases, the J end by 6 bases, with 9 bases between. The input for sequencing was PBMCs from the stem cell graft donor, taken from the stem cell graft. This chain joins TRBV4-3 and TRBJ1-3; D is uncertain. This receptor was identified in a human donor who donated a stem cell graft to a child with acute lymphoblastic leukemia. The CDR3 DNA reads as TGCGCCAGCAGCCAAGATTTGGTGGTAAACACCATATATTTT. It is translated as CASSQDLVVNTIYF.